This TCR beta chain was observed in a study of blood T cell repertoires in COVID-19. Study overall: Acute and convalescent COVID-19 samples came from the United States, Italy and Spain. T cells, B-cell-depleted T cells, or PBMCs supplied cDNA or gDNA.

The V end was cut by 5 bases, the J end by 0 bases, with 10 bases between. This CDR3 comprises 15 residues. Germline lookup yields CDR1 SGHTA and CDR2 FQGNSA. Using immunoSEQ multiplex PCR, the repertoire was profiled, and TCRdb retains in-frame clones only, with some absent. Of more than 200,000 clones in the sample, approximately 86% were seen once. Sequenced sample: peripheral blood. The receptor's source is a man aged 25 to 45 with active or convalescent COVID-19. This chain connects TRBV7-2 to TRBJ1-4, with a tentative D call TRBD1 (5 bases). The CDR3 region has the DNA TGTGCCAGCAGCCAGCAAGGGGCAACTAATGAAAAACTGTTTTTT. Translating gives CASSQQGATNEKLFF.